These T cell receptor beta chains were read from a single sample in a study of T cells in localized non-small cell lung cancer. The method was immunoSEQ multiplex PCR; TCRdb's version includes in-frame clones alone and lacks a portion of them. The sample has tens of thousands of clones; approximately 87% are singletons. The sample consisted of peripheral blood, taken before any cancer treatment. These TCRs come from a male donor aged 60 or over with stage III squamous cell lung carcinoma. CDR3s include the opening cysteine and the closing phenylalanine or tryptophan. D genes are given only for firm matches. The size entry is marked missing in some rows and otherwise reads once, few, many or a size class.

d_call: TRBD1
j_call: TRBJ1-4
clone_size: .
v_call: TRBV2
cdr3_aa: CASKRDRGVEKLFF
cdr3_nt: TGTGCCAGCAAACGGGACAGGGGCGTTGAAAAACTGTTTTTT

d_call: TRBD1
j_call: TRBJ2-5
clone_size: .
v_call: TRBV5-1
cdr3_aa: CASSIGTARETQYF
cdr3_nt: TGCGCCAGCAGCATAGGGACAGCGCGGGAGACCCAGTACTTC

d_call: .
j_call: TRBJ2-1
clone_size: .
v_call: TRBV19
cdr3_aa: CASSLRGGTYNEQFF
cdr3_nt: TGTGCCAGTAGTTTGAGAGGGGGAACCTACAATGAGCAGTTCTTC

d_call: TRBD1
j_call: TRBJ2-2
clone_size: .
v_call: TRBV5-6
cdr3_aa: CASSKYRGNTGELFF
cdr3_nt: TGTGCCAGCAGCAAATACAGGGGGAACACCGGGGAGCTGTTTTTT

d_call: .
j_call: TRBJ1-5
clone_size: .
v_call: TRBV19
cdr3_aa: CASSQSVLSNQPQHF
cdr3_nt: TGTGCCAGTAGTCAATCCGTCCTTAGCAATCAGCCCCAGCATTTT

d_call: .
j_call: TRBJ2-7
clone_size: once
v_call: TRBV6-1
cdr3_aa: CALTPDRSYEQYF
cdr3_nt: TGTGCCCTAACCCCAGACAGATCCTACGAGCAGTACTTC

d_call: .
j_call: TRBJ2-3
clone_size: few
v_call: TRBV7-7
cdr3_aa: CASSLGRDRSTDTQYF
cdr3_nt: TGTGCTAGCAGCTTAGGACGGGACCGAAGCACAGATACGCAGTATTTT

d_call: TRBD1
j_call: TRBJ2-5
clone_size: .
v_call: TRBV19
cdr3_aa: CATQDRGETQYF
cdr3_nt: TGTGCCACCCAGGACAGGGGTGAGACCCAGTACTTC

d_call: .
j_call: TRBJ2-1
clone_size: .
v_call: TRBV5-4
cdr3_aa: CASSLVASHNEQFF
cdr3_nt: TGTGCCAGCAGCTTGGTTGCTAGTCACAATGAGCAGTTCTTC

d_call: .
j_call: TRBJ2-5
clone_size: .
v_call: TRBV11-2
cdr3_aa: CASSSYRGPETQYF
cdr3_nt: TGTGCCAGCAGCTCCTACCGGGGGCCAGAGACCCAGTACTTC

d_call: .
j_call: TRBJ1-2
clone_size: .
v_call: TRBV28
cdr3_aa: CASSFSAPGHGFSYTF
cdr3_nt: TGTGCCAGCAGTTTCTCCGCGCCGGGGCATGGCTTCTCCTACACCTTC

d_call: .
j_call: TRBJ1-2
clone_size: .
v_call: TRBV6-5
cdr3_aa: CASRSGPGGYTF
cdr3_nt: TGTGCCAGCAGATCAGGCCCTGGGGGCTACACCTTC

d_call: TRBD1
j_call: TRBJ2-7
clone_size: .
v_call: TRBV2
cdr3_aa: CASSEIITGGLGSGQYF
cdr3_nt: TGTGCCAGCAGTGAGATCATTACAGGGGGTCTCGGGTCTGGGCAGTACTTC

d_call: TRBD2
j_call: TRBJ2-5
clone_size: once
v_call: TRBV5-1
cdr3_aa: CASSFGGTREETQYF
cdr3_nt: TGCGCCAGCAGCTTCGGGGGGACTAGAGAAGAGACCCAGTACTTC

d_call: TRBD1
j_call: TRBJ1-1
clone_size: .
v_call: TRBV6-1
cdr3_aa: CASGTGTYTEAFF
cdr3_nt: TGTGCCAGCGGGACAGGGACGTACACTGAAGCTTTCTTT

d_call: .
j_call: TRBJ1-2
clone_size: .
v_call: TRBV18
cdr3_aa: CASSHDSLYFKGGYTF
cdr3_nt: TGTGCCAGCTCCCACGACAGTTTATACTTCAAGGGTGGCTACACCTTC

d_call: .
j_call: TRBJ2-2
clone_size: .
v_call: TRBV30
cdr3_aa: CAWIPNINRGGGTGELFF
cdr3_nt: TGTGCCTGGATACCTAACATAAATAGGGGTGGCGGGACCGGGGAGCTGTTTTTT

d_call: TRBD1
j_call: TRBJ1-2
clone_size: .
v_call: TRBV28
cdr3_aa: CASSEGGGRYGYTF
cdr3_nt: TGTGCCAGCAGTGAAGGGGGCGGGAGGTATGGCTACACCTTC

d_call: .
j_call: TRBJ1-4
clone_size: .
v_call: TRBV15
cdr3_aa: CATSARQSEKLFF
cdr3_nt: TGTGCCACCAGCGCGCGACAGAGTGAAAAACTGTTTTTT

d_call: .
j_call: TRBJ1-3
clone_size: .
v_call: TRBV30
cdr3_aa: CAWSGREGGGNTIYF
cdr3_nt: TGTGCCTGGAGTGGGCGGGAGGGAGGTGGAAACACCATATATTTT

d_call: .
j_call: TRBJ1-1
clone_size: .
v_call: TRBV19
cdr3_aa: CASSIGVGTEAFF
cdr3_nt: TGTGCCAGTAGTATCGGGGTGGGCACTGAAGCTTTCTTT

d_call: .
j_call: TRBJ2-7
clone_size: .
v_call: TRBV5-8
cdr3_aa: CASSSGSGFGEQYF
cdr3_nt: TGTGCCAGCAGCTCAGGGTCAGGGTTCGGGGAGCAGTACTTC

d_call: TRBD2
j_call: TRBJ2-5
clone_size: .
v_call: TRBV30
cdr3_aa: CAWSDSGGGQETQYF
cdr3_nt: TGTGCCTGGAGTGATAGCGGGGGCGGACAAGAGACCCAGTACTTC

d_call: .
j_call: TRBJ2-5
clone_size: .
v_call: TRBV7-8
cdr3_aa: CASSLVTAVAGETQYF
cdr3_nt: TGTGCCAGCAGCTTAGTAACGGCTGTAGCTGGCGAGACCCAGTACTTC

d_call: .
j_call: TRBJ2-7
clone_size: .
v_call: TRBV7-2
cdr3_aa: CASSLAGVPYEQYF
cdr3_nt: TGTGCCAGCAGCTTAGCGGGGGTTCCCTACGAGCAGTACTTC

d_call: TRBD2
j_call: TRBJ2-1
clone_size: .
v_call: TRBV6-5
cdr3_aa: CASSYSVGGARNEQFF
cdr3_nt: TGTGCCAGCAGTTACTCGGTCGGGGGGGCCCGCAATGAGCAGTTCTTC

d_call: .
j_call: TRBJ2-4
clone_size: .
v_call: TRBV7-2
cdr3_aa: CASSLVPSARNIQYF
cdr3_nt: TGTGCCAGCAGCTTAGTCCCTAGCGCGAGGAACATTCAGTACTTC

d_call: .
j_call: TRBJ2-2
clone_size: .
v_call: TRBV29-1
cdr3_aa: CSAETGSGTGELFF
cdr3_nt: TGCAGCGCAGAAACAGGGTCGGGCACCGGGGAGCTGTTTTTT

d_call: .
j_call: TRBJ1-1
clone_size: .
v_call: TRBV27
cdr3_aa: CASRLQPNTEAFF
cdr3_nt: TGTGCCAGCAGACTCCAGCCGAACACTGAAGCTTTCTTT

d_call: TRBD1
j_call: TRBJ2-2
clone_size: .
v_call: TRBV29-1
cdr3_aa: CSVPGQRNTGELFF
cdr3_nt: TGCAGCGTGCCGGGACAGCGGAACACCGGGGAGCTGTTTTTT

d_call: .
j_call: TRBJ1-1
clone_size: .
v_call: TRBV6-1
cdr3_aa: CASRRQAINTEAFF
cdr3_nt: TGTGCCAGCAGGAGACAGGCTATAAACACTGAAGCTTTCTTT

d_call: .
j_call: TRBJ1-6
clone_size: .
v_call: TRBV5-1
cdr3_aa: CASSTWEPENSPLHF
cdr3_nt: TGCGCCAGCAGCACCTGGGAACCAGAAAATTCACCCCTCCACTTT

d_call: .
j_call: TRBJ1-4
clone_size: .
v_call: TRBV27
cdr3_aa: CASSLGSFNEKLFF
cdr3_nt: TGTGCCAGCAGTTTGGGCAGTTTTAATGAAAAACTGTTTTTT

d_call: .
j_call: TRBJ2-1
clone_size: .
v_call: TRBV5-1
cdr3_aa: CASSLGLFSYNEQFF
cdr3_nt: TGCGCCAGCAGCTTGGGACTGTTCTCCTACAATGAGCAGTTCTTC

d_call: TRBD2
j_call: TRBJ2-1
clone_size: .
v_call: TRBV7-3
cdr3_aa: CASSPTLAGASYNEQFF
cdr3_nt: TGTGCCAGCAGCCCTACCTTAGCGGGGGCCTCCTACAATGAGCAGTTCTTC

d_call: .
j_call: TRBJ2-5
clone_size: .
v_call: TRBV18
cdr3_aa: CASSPGQLQETQYF
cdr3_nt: TGTGCCAGCTCACCTGGACAGCTCCAAGAGACCCAGTACTTC

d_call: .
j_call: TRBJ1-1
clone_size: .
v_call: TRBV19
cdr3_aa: CASSRDSLNTEAFF
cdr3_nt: TGTGCCAGTAGTAGGGACTCTTTAAACACTGAAGCTTTCTTT

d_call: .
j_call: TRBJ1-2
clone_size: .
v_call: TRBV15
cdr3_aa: CATSLRTQAAGGYTF
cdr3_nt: TGTGCCACCAGCTTGAGGACTCAGGCCGCCGGCGGCTACACCTTC

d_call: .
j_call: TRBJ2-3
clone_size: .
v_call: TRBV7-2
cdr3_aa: CASSSGPATDTQYF
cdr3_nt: TGTGCCAGCAGCTCGGGACCAGCCACAGATACGCAGTATTTT

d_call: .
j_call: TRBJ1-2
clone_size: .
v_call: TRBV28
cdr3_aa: CASGARGYTF
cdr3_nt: TGTGCCAGCGGGGCGAGGGGCTACACCTTC

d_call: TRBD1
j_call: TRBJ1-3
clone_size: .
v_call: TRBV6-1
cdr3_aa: CASSVGGQSGNTIYF
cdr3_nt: TGTGCCAGCAGTGTGGGGGGACAGAGCGGAAACACCATATATTTT

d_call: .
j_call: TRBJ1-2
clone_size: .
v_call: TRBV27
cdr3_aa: CASSSLQGHGYTF
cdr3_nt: TGTGCCAGCAGTTCCCTACAGGGTCATGGCTACACCTTC

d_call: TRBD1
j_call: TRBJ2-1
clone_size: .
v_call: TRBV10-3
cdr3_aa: CAISRQGNEQFF
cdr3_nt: TGTGCCATCAGCAGACAGGGGAATGAGCAGTTCTTC

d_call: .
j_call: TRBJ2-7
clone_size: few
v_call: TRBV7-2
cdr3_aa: CASSLTDTYEQYF
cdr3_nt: TGTGCCAGCAGCTTGACAGATACCTACGAGCAGTACTTC

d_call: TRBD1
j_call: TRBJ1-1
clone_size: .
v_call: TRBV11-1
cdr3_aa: CASSLFGRQGAAFF
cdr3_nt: TGTGCCAGCAGCTTATTTGGGAGACAGGGGGCGGCTTTCTTT

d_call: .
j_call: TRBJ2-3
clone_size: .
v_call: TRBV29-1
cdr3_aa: CSSGRRTDTQYF
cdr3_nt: TGCAGCTCAGGGAGGCGCACAGATACGCAGTATTTT

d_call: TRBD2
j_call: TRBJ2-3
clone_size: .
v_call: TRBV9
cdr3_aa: CASSPQGAGGADTQYF
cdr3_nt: TGTGCCAGCAGCCCCCAAGGGGCGGGGGGTGCAGATACGCAGTATTTT

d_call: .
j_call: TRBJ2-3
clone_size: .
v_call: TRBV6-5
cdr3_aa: CASRWSLDRRDTQYF
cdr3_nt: TGTGCCAGCAGATGGAGTCTCGATCGAAGAGATACGCAGTATTTT

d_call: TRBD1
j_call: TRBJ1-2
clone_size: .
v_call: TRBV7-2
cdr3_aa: CASSLTGGDYGYTF
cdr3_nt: TGTGCCAGCAGCCTTACAGGGGGCGACTATGGCTACACCTTC

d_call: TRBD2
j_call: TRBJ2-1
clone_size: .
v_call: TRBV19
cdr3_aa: CASGLAGGSYNEQFF
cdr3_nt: TGTGCCAGTGGACTAGCCGGTGGGTCCTACAATGAGCAGTTCTTC

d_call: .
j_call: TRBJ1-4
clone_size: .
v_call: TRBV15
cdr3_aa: CATSRVGGGNNEKLFF
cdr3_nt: TGTGCCACCAGCAGAGTGGGGGGCGGGAATAATGAAAAACTGTTTTTT

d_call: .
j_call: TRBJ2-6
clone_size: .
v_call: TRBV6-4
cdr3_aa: CASSPTGPVNSGANVLTF
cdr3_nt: TGTGCCAGCAGTCCTACAGGGCCGGTTAACTCTGGGGCCAACGTCCTGACTTTC

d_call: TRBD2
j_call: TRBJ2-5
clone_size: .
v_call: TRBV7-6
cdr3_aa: CASSSLAGGVETQYF
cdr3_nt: TGTGCCAGCAGCTCCCTAGCGGGGGGAGTAGAGACCCAATACTTC

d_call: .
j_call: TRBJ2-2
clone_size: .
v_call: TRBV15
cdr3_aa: CATSRDGDGELFF
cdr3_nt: TGTGCCACCAGCAGAGATGGGGACGGGGAGCTGTTTTTT

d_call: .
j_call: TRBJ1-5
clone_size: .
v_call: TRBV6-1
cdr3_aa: CASSEGNNQPQHF
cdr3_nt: TGTGCCAGCAGTGAAGGAAATAATCAGCCCCAGCATTTT

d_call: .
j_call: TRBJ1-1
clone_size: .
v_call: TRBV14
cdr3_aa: CASSPTYPTEAFF
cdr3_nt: TGTGCCAGCAGCCCTACCTATCCCACTGAAGCTTTCTTT

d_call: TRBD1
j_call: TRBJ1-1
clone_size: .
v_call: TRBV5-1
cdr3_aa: CASSAGQGMNTEAFF
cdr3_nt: TGCGCCAGCAGCGCCGGACAGGGAATGAACACTGAAGCTTTCTTT

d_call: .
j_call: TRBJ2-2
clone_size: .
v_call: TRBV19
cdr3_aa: CASSWGTPDTRRELFF
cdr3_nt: TGTGCCAGTAGTTGGGGGACACCGGACACCAGGAGGGAGCTGTTTTTT

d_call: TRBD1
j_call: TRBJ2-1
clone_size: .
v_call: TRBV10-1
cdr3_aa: CASSPQIGTASGQFF
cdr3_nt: TGCGCCAGCAGCCCCCAAATAGGGACAGCTTCGGGGCAGTTCTTC